This T cell receptor (beta chain) was sequenced for a study of early T cells in non-severe SARS-CoV-2 infection. At the level of the study: The chains were unpaired, and the sequenced material was bulk RNA from unsorted whole blood. Study-level points and caveats: The matching step, a VDJdb search, favored anti-spike CD8 responses and missed private and CD4 specificities.

In its sample, this clonotype was seen many times. Its antigen is currently unknown. Attachment of unique molecular identifiers to individual cDNA molecules was performed. TCRdb re-analysed the 5' RACE reads in MiXCR, keeping a single row per CDR3 protein. The sample contains 50,000 to 55,000 distinct CDR3 sequences, approximately 8.5% of which appear only once. CDR1 is SGHNT and CDR2 is YYREEE in the germline V gene (reference sequence). CDR3 size: 15 residues. J lost 8 bases, V lost 1 base, and 9 bases had no gene match. Sequencing input: whole blood. This TCR derives from an adult who was a healthcare worker with PCR-confirmed SARS-CoV-2 infection or an uninfected control (not recorded which). The V gene is TRBV5-4, the J gene TRBJ2-1; the match to TRBD1 covers 7 bases. The CDR3: CASSLTGVMRDEQFF. CDR3 bases: TGTGCCAGCAGCTTGACAGGGGTTATGCGAGATGAGCAGTTCTTC.